The 26 T cell receptor beta chains below come from one sample, sequenced in a study of T cell responses to AZD1222 COVID-19 vaccine. Sequenced by immunoSEQ multiplex PCR; TCRdb stores in-frame clones only, minus some. The repertoire includes about 180,000 clones, 70% to 90% of them detected once, and about 8% sits in the top ten. This specimen consisted of peripheral blood, obtained on day 0 of AZD1222 vaccination. These receptors were collected from an adult in good health.

V gene TRBV5-1 combines with J gene TRBJ2-7, with 12 bases identical to TRBD1. This CDR3 contains 15 residues. CDR1 is SGHRS and CDR2 is YFSETQ in the germline V gene. Trimming took 0 bases from V and 5 from J; bases not matched to a gene: 3. CDR3 protein: CASSLEGTGGDEQYF. The CDR3 coding sequence is TGCGCCAGCAGCTTGGAGGGGACAGGGGGCGACGAGCAGTACTTC.

The chain employs TRBV5-1 and TRBJ2-2; possibly TRBD1 for D (6 bases). Germline loops: CDR1 SGHRS, CDR2 YFSETQ. Between the trimmed V and J ends, which lost 7 bases and 7 bases, there was a span of 17 bases. The CDR3 is 14 amino acids. CDR3 protein: CASGAPDRRGELFF. CDR3 DNA sequence: TGCGCCAGCGGGGCCCCGGACAGACGCGGGGAGCTGTTTTTT. The whole variable domain, remainder taken from reference TRBV5-1 and TRBJ2-2, is KAGVTQTPRYLIKTRGQQVTLSCSPISGHRSVSWYQQTPGQGLQFLFEYFSETQRNKGNFPGRFSGRQFSNSRSEMNVSTLELGDSALYLCASGAPDRRGELFFGEGSRLTVL.

The rearrangement uses TRBV6-2 or TRBV6-3 and TRBJ1-4, with 7 bases that match TRBD1. V lost 5 bases, J lost 4 bases, and 7 bases stayed unmatched. The CDR3 is made up of 15 amino acids. Germline CDR1 reads MNHEY; CDR2 reads SVGEGT. CDR3 DNA: TGTGCCAGCAGTAAGGGGGCAGTTGATAATGAAAAACTGTTTTTT. Its translation: CASSKGAVDNEKLFF.

CDR3 in amino acids: CAWSVVVGYTF. The CDR3 nucleotides read TGTGCCTGGAGTGTAGTCGTGGGCTACACCTTC. The chain combines TRBV30 with TRBJ1-2; D is unresolved. From germline, CDR1 is GTSNPN and CDR2 SVGIG (reference sequence). The CDR3 totals 11 residues. V lost 0 bases and J lost 8, with 7 bases in between.

The J gene is TRBJ1-4, the V gene TRBV19, with TRBD1 as a possible D gene (5 bases). The V gene's germline CDR1 is LNHDA and CDR2 SQIVND (reference sequence). Trimming removed 8 bases at V and 6 bases at J, with 16 bases between. This CDR3 spans 14 amino acids. The CDR3 protein is CASSTPGRHEKLFF. The CDR3, as DNA: TGTGCCAGTTCTACCCCGGGACGGCATGAAAAACTGTTTTTT.

This rearrangement joins TRBV6-5 to TRBJ1-2; D gene ambiguous. Trimming shortened V by 6 bases and J by 7 bases, and 18 bases separated the two germline ends. The CDR3 contains 14 residues. Germline V gene sequence: CDR1 MNHEY, CDR2 SVGAGI. The chain's CDR3 is CASSPGSSPGGYTF. Written as DNA, the CDR3 is TGTGCCAGCAGCCCCGGGTCGTCTCCGGGTGGCTACACCTTC.

This chain uses TRBV15 with TRBJ2-2; TRBD2 might be the D (5 bases). Trimming pared 0 bases from V and 0 bases from J, leaving 14 bases between. Germline loops: CDR1 LNHNV, CDR2 YYDKDF (reference sequence). This CDR3 comprises 18 residues. The CDR3 DNA reads TGTGCCACCAGCAGAGATGCCAGGAGGTGGGCGAACACCGGGGAGCTGTTTTTT. Translating it yields CATSRDARRWANTGELFF.

This chain joins TRBV7-9 and TRBJ1-3; TRBD1 matches 7 bases. Germline CDR1 SEHNR, CDR2 FQNEAQ (reference sequence). V was pared by 5 bases and J by 4 bases, with 2 bases of the junction left unmatched. This CDR3 spans 13 amino acids. The DNA for the CDR3 is TGTGCCAGCAGCGGGACAGAAGGAAACACCATATATTTT. Its protein is CASSGTEGNTIYF.

The chain employs TRBV5-6 and TRBJ2-7; 9 bases line up with TRBD1. Trimming at V came to 0 bases and at J to 7 bases, leaving 5 bases not matched to a gene. The germline CDR1 and CDR2 sequences are SGHDT and YYEEEE. CDR3 length: 14 residues. CDR3 sequence (DNA): TGTGCCAGCAGCTTGGGACAGGGGGGATATGAGCAGTACTTC. Protein product: CASSLGQGGYEQYF.

The chain uses TRBV3-1 (or the pseudogene TRBV3-2) and TRBJ2-7, with D tentatively TRBD1 or TRBD2 (5 bases each). V was pared by 5 bases and J by 5 bases, with 16 bases between. Looked up from germline, CDR1 is LGHDT and CDR2 is YNNKEL (reference sequence). This CDR3 is 14 amino acids long. The CDR3 coding sequence is TGTGCCAGCAGCTTCGGCAGGGCGGGCCACGAGCAGTACTTC. It translates to CASSFGRAGHEQYF.

The chain recombines TRBV7-7 with TRBJ2-7, with 7 nucleotides matching TRBD1. Unmatched junction bases numbered 2, after V lost 1 base and J lost 2 bases. CDR3 size: 14 residues. Germline V gene data show CDR1 as SSHAT and CDR2 as FNYEAQ (reference sequence). Here the CDR3 reads CASSLGTGTYEQYF. The CDR3 region has the DNA TGTGCCAGCAGCTTAGGGACAGGAACCTACGAGCAGTACTTC. Based on the CDR3 plus reference TRBV7-7 and TRBJ2-7, the full variable domain is GAGVSQSPRYKVTKRGQDVTLRCDPISSHATLYWYQQALGQGPEFLTYFNYEAQPDKSGLPSDRFSAERPEGSISTLTIQRTEQRDSAMYRCASSLGTGTYEQYFGPGTRLTVT.

The V gene is TRBV7-3, the J gene TRBJ2-2, with D possibly being TRBD1 (6 bases). The V and J ends lost 5 bases and 5 bases respectively, with 21 bases between them. Germline V CDR1 and CDR2: SGHTA, FQGTGA. The CDR3 has 17 residues. For the CDR3, the DNA is TGTGCCAGCAGCCCCCAAGGGGCAGGGGCCGGAACCGGGGAGCTGTTTTTT. This gives the protein CASSPQGAGAGTGELFF.

The chain has TRBV18 and TRBJ2-5, with D tentatively TRBD1 (5 bases). The CDR3 extends over 13 amino acids. Germline CDR1 is KGHSH and CDR2 is LQKENI. V dropped 1 base and J dropped 4 bases, with 7 bases sitting between them. This CDR3 reads CASSPLGAETQYF. The CDR3 DNA follows: TGTGCCAGCTCACCACTAGGGGCAGAGACCCAGTACTTC.

The rearrangement uses TRBV29-1 and TRBJ1-1; TRBD1 matches at 12 bases. CDR1 and CDR2 from the germline V gene are SQVTM and ANQGSEA. The V gene end was trimmed by 4 bases and the J gene end by 8 bases; junction bases not matched to a gene: 8. The CDR3 extends over 14 amino acids. The CDR3 DNA follows: TGCAGCGTTGCAGAGGGACAGGGGGCGCGAGAAGCTTTCTTT. It encodes CSVAEGQGAREAFF. Complete variable domain (other parts from reference TRBV29-1 and TRBJ1-1): SAVISQKPSRDICQRGTSLTIQCQVDSQVTMMFWYRQQPGQSLTLIATANQGSEATYESGFVIDKFPISRPNLTFSTLTVSNMSPEDSSIYLCSVAEGQGAREAFFGQGTRLTVV.

This chain joins TRBV30 and TRBJ2-7; 7 bases agree with TRBD1. Trimming took 2 bases from V and 2 from J; bases not matched to a gene: 3. Looked up from germline, CDR1 is GTSNPN and CDR2 is SVGIG (reference sequence). The CDR3 is 13 amino acids. In nucleotides, the CDR3 is TGTGCCTGGAGTATACAGGGGACCTACGAGCAGTACTTC. This gives the protein CAWSIQGTYEQYF.

The CDR3 reads CASSQGRDGNQPQHF. CDR3 nucleotides: TGCGCCAGCAGCCAAGGAAGGGATGGCAATCAGCCCCAGCATTTT. This sequence joins TRBV4-3 and TRBJ1-5, with D hard to call. This CDR3 contains 15 residues. Trimming removed 1 base from V and 2 bases from J, with 9 bases in between. Germline CDR1 LGHNA, CDR2 YSLEER.

V gene TRBV29-1 combines with J gene TRBJ1-1, with TRBD1 identical over 7 bases. Trimming removed 7 bases from V and 2 bases from J; junction bases left unmatched: 7. Germline V gene data show CDR1 as SQVTM and CDR2 as ANQGSEA. CDR3 length equals 13 residues. The CDR3 is CSAHPGGNTEAFF. The CDR3 DNA reads as TGCAGCGCCCACCCAGGGGGAAACACTGAAGCTTTCTTT. Based on the CDR3 plus reference TRBV29-1 and TRBJ1-1, the full variable domain is SAVISQKPSRDICQRGTSLTIQCQVDSQVTMMFWYRQQPGQSLTLIATANQGSEATYESGFVIDKFPISRPNLTFSTLTVSNMSPEDSSIYLCSAHPGGNTEAFFGQGTRLTVV.

V usage is TRBV18 and J usage is TRBJ1-3; D may be TRBD1 (5 bases). Trimming took off 1 base at V and 0 bases at J, with 16 bases between the two ends. Germline CDR1 is KGHSH and CDR2 is LQKENI. The CDR3 has 18 amino acids. This chain's CDR3 is CASSPLMGPYSSGNTIYF. CDR3 nucleotides: TGTGCCAGCTCACCACTGATGGGACCTTATAGCTCTGGAAACACCATATATTTT.

This clone showed up just a few times. The V call is TRBV20-1, the J call TRBJ1-2, with D unresolved. The CDR3 covers 10 residues. The germline V and J ends were trimmed by 3 bases and 12 bases, with 11 bases remaining between them. From germline, CDR1 is DFQATT and CDR2 SNEGSKA (reference sequence). The CDR3 nucleotides read TGCAGTGCTAGTGACCCCGGAAACACCTTC. Translated, it gives CSASDPGNTF.

This rearrangement joins TRBV30 to TRBJ1-6, with D possibly TRBD1 on 6 matching bases. The CDR3 length is 19 residues. Germline V lookup: CDR1 GTSNPN, CDR2 SVGIG (reference sequence). V shed 3 bases and J shed 7 bases, with 28 bases lying between them. This CDR3 reads CAWSGPFAVLRGSNSPLHF. CDR3 coding DNA: TGTGCCTGGAGCGGCCCGTTCGCCGTTCTCAGGGGCTCCAATTCACCCCTCCACTTT.

The chain has TRBV6-6 and TRBJ2-1; TRBD2 matches at 10 bases. The CDR3 length is 15 residues. Trimming cost V 6 bases and J 3 bases; bases outside gene matches: 5. Germline V gene lookup returns CDR1 MNHNY and CDR2 SVGAGI (reference sequence). The CDR3 spells CASSQLAGIYNEQFF. As DNA, the CDR3 is TGTGCCAGCAGCCAACTAGCGGGGATCTACAATGAGCAGTTCTTC.

The V call is TRBV3-1 (or the pseudogene TRBV3-2), the J call TRBJ1-1; no reliable D call. The CDR3 has 14 amino acids. Per the germline V gene, CDR1 is LGHDT and CDR2 is YNNKEL (reference sequence). V shed 1 base and J shed 6 bases, with 12 bases lying between them. CDR3 nucleotide sequence: TGTGCCAGCAGCCAAGCTACGCGAACGGCTGAAGCTTTCTTT. Translating it yields CASSQATRTAEAFF.

In this sample, this clone turned up once. This chain joins TRBV7-9 and TRBJ2-3; TRBD1 aligns across 10 bases. Germline lookup yields CDR1 SEHNR and CDR2 FQNEAQ (reference sequence). Trimming at V came to 5 bases and at J to 3 bases, leaving 8 bases not matched to a gene. This CDR3 is 16 amino acids long. The CDR3 DNA reads as TGTGCCAGCAGCGCCGGACTGGGACAGGGGACAGATACGCAGTATTTT. This translates into CASSAGLGQGTDTQYF.

The CDR3 sequence is CASSFAGLYEQYF. In DNA form, the CDR3 reads TGCGCCAGCAGCTTTGCAGGACTTTACGAGCAGTACTTC. This chain uses TRBV5-1 with TRBJ2-7; D perhaps matches TRBD2 (5 bases). Trimming took off 2 bases at V and 4 bases at J, with 10 bases between the two ends. The germline V gene encodes CDR1 SGHRS and CDR2 YFSETQ. This CDR3 comprises 13 residues. The complete variable domain, with remaining parts taken from reference TRBV5-1 and TRBJ2-7, reads KAGVTQTPRYLIKTRGQQVTLSCSPISGHRSVSWYQQTPGQGLQFLFEYFSETQRNKGNFPGRFSGRQFSNSRSEMNVSTLELGDSALYLCASSFAGLYEQYFGPGTRLTVT.

The chain combines TRBV7-8 with TRBJ1-1, with D possibly matching TRBD1 (5 bases). The CDR3 runs 14 residues. Germline values: CDR1 SGHVS, CDR2 FQNEAQ. V lost 2 bases, J lost 1 base, and 8 bases lay in between. The CDR3 region has the DNA TGTGCCAGCAGCTTATATACAGGGAACACTGAAGCTTTCTTT. The encoded protein is CASSLYTGNTEAFF.

The chain carries TRBV9 and TRBJ2-2; possible D gene TRBD2, 6 bases. The germline V and J ends were trimmed by 5 bases and 2 bases, with 13 bases remaining between them. From germline, CDR1 is SGDLS and CDR2 YYNGEE. CDR3 length equals 15 residues. The CDR3, as DNA: TGTGCCAGCAGGGGTAAGGAGGGAAACACCGGGGAGCTGTTTTTT. Protein product: CASRGKEGNTGELFF.